This passage covers 4 T cell receptor beta chains from one sample sequenced in a study of cytomegalovirus exposure and HLA in healthy donors (dated by TCRdb to between 2016 and 2019). Receptors were amplified or captured by the immunoSEQ multiplex PCR assay. For the multiplex PCR, a mixture combining 60 forward primers for TCR Vbeta segments and 13 reverse primers for TCR Jbeta segments was used. TCRdb's version of the immuneACCESS table is confined to in-frame rearrangements and falls short of the full clone set. An unresolved V gene accounts for under half of the shortfall where checked; the remainder is of unknown origin. This sample has 100,000 or so clones in its table, and more than 60% of those were observed once. About 4.3% of the sample comes from the top ten. What was sequenced was PBMCs. These receptors originate from a woman aged 18-29 years in good health and CMV-seropositive.

This sequence joins TRBV14 and TRBJ2-1; 8 bases are a match to TRBD2. This CDR3 is built from 15 residues. V lost 4 bases, J lost 10 bases, and 12 bases stayed unmatched. Germline-derived CDR1 and CDR2 are SGHDN and FVKESK. In nucleotides, the CDR3 is TGTGCCAGCAGCCCACCGGGACTAGGGTGGGGGGAGCAGTTCTTC. As protein: CASSPPGLGWGEQFF.

J is TRBJ2-3 and V is TRBV14; 10 nucleotides align to TRBD2. This CDR3 region has 16 residues. J was trimmed by 6 bases and V by 2 bases; bases with no gene match: 8. Germline assignment: CDR1 SGHDN and CDR2 FVKESK. The CDR3 spells CASSQRLAGGVDTQYF. The CDR3 region has the DNA TGTGCCAGCAGCCAAAGATTAGCGGGAGGTGTTGATACGCAGTATTTT.

The CDR3 sequence is CASSLSGRGNTGELFF. The CDR3 DNA follows: TGTGCCAGCAGCCTAAGCGGGAGAGGGAACACCGGGGAGCTGTTTTTT. This sequence joins TRBV9 and TRBJ2-2, with 8 bases fitting TRBD2. CDR3 size: 16 residues. CDR1 is SGDLS and CDR2 is YYNGEE in the germline V gene. V was clipped by 4 bases and J by 1 base; unmatched bases: 6.

Only one count was recorded for this clone. The V call is TRBV27, the J call TRBJ2-1; 8 bases agree with TRBD1. Germline CDR1 reads MNHEY; CDR2 reads SMNVEV (reference sequence). There are 14 residues in the CDR3. The J segment lost 4 bases and the V segment lost 4 bases, leaving 3 bases of the junction unmatched. CDR3: CASSWTGIYNEQFF. DNA for the CDR3: TGTGCCAGCAGTTGGACAGGGATTTACAATGAGCAGTTCTTC.